The 16 T cell receptor beta chains in this list originate from one sample, sequenced in a study of CD8+CD57+ T cells in acquired aplastic anemia. The template for TCR beta VDJ and CDR3 sequence profiling was genomic DNA. TCRdb re-analysed the reads in MiXCR, keeping a single row per CDR3 protein. The profile shows 260,000 or so distinct CDR3 sequences, less than 85% of them singletons. Patients chosen for sequencing had CD8+CD57+ cells that had expanded, as shown by flow cytometry. The sequencing sample was made of sorted CD4+, CD8+, or CD8+CD57+ T cells (not recorded which) from PBMCs. The receptors derive from a human donor with aplastic anemia.

CDR3 sequence reads: CASSLTCGLQETQYF. The CDR3 coding sequence is TGTGCCAGCAGCCTTACTTGCGGACTGCAAGAGACCCAGTACTTC. The rearrangement uses TRBV5-4 and TRBJ2-5; tentative D call: TRBD2 (5 bases). V lost 4 bases to trimming and J lost 2 bases, with 15 bases between them. The CDR3 has 15 amino acids. Germline lookup yields CDR1 SGHNT and CDR2 YYREEE (reference sequence).

This chain connects TRBV7-9 to TRBJ2-5, with D perhaps being TRBD1 or TRBD2 (6 bases each). The V end lost 5 bases, the J end lost 1 base, and 17 bases lay between the germline ends. There are 16 residues in the CDR3. The germline gives CDR1 SEHNR, CDR2 FQNEAQ (reference sequence). Here the CDR3 DNA reads TGTGCCAGCAGCCATGCCGGGGGCCCAAGCCAAGAGACCCAGTACTTC. Protein: CASSHAGGPSQETQYF. The variable domain in full, with the rest retrieved from reference TRBV7-9 and TRBJ2-5, is DTGVSQNPRHKITKRGQNVTFRCDPISEHNRLYWYRQTLGQGPEFLTYFQNEAQLEKSRLLSDRFSAERPKGSFSTLEIQRTEQGDSAMYLCASSHAGGPSQETQYFGPGTRLLVL.

This chain connects TRBV14 to TRBJ2-1; D uncertain. Deletions cut 4 bases from V and 0 bases from J, with 7 bases between. This CDR3 is 14 amino acids long. Germline CDR1 is SGHDN and CDR2 is FVKESK. The CDR3 DNA follows: TGTGCCAGCAGCCGGACCGTCTCCTACAATGAGCAGTTCTTC. Its translation: CASSRTVSYNEQFF. Looking up the rest from reference TRBV14 and TRBJ2-1 gives the full variable domain: EAGVTQFPSHSVIEKGQTVTLRCDPISGHDNLYWYRRVMGKEIKFLLHFVKESKQDESGMPNNRFLAERTGGTYSTLKVQPAELEDSGVYFCASSRTVSYNEQFFGPGTRLTVL.

As for this clonotype: One end of the junction is discordant with germline, which a read error may explain. The chain links TRBV7-9 to TRBJ2-5, with D unresolved. Germline V gene lookup returns CDR1 SEHNR and CDR2 FQNEAQ (reference sequence). The CDR3 extends over 14 amino acids. DNA of the CDR3: TGTGCCACCAGCAGAGGCGGAGAGCAAGAGACCGAGCACTTC. The encoded protein is CATSRGGEQETEHF.

The chain recombines TRBV7-2 with TRBJ1-2; D uncertain. V lost 6 bases and J lost 3, with 11 bases in between. Germline CDR1 reads SGHTA; CDR2 reads FQGNSA. CDR3 length: 13 residues. The CDR3 protein is CASSSPVYYGYTF. Here the CDR3 DNA reads TGTGCCAGCAGTTCGCCAGTGTACTATGGCTACACCTTC.

A word on this clonotype: Because it lacks the conserved phenylalanine or tryptophan at the end, this CDR3 is likely a read error. The limits of the CDR3 on the DNA are not certain, so only TCRdb's listed CDR3 is given. Here the CDR3 reads CASSLAGGPYTQYFGP. This rearrangement joins TRBV7-8 to TRBJ1-6. Germline-derived CDR1 and CDR2 are SGHVS and FQNEAQ. Both ends counted, the CDR3 spans 16 residues.

This chain joins TRBV11-3 and TRBJ1-2; TRBD1 matches 7 bases. Losses at the gene ends were 6 bases for V and 7 bases for J; bases not matched to a gene: 11. This CDR3 is 14 amino acids long. The V gene's germline CDR1 is SGHNT and CDR2 YENEEA. CDR3 residues: CASSSNVTGCGYTF. The CDR3 region has the DNA TGTGCCAGCAGTTCTAATGTGACAGGGTGTGGCTACACCTTC.

Concerning this clonotype itself: The conserved phenylalanine or tryptophan normally closing the CDR3 is absent here, so this likely arose from a read error. Because the CDR3's place on the DNA is in doubt, the DNA is left out and the CDR3 is given as listed by TCRdb. This sequence joins TRBV7-9 and TRBJ2-3; TRBD2, the D gene given by the table, was not confirmed from the DNA. Germline-derived CDR1 and CDR2 are SEHNR and FQNEAQ (reference sequence). Inclusive of both ends, the CDR3 amounts to 13 amino acids. The CDR3 loop reads CASSLAGSPATQY.

Comments on this clonotype: Because it lacks the conserved phenylalanine or tryptophan at the end, this CDR3 is likely a read error. The DNA is omitted, as the CDR3 cannot be located on it reliably, and the CDR3 follows TCRdb's listing. The CDR3 loop is CASSFGPDGTEFS. This rearrangement joins TRBV7-8 to TRBJ2-3; the D call TRBD1 from the table was never checked on the DNA. The CDR3 totals 13 residues, both ends included. Germline values: CDR1 SGHVS, CDR2 FQNEAQ.

Of note for this clonotype: A read error may account for a junction end that differs from germline. The rearrangement uses TRBV7-6 and TRBJ1-5; perhaps TRBD1 as D (5 bases). There are 15 residues in the CDR3. Germline loops: CDR1 SGHVS, CDR2 FNYEAQ. The CDR3 here is CASTLERVPCGANHF. The CDR3 coding sequence is TGCGCCAGCACCCTAGAGAGGGTCCCCTGTGGGGCCAACCATTTT.

The genes are TRBV7-2 and TRBJ2-3, with D perhaps TRBD2 (5 bases). This CDR3 has 15 amino acids. V gave up 0 bases and J gave up 15 bases, with 22 bases separating them. CDR1 is SGHTA and CDR2 is FQGNSA in the germline V gene. The CDR3 DNA sequence: TGTGCCAGCAGCTTAGCGGGAGCTCCCAATACGCAGTATTATTTT. It encodes CASSLAGAPNTQYYF.

The chain recombines TRBV7-9 with TRBJ2-7, with D tentatively TRBD1 (7 bases). The germline CDR1 and CDR2 sequences are SEHNR and FQNEAQ (reference sequence). The CDR3 covers 18 residues. V was pared by 3 bases and J by 4 bases, with 25 bases between. The CDR3 nucleotides read TGTGCCAGCAGCTTTGTACCAGGCGGGACAGCCCTTTCATACGAGCAGTACGTC. It codes for CASSFVPGGTALSYEQYV.

For this clonotype: Germline is not matched at one junction end, which may reflect a read error. V gene TRBV7-9 combines with J gene TRBJ2-3; D possibly uses TRBD1 or TRBD2 (5 bases each). The CDR3 consists of 12 residues. CDR1 SEHNR and CDR2 FQNEAQ come from the germline V gene (reference sequence). The CDR3 loop is CASSLACSSRDF. The CDR3 region has the DNA TGTGCCAGCAGCTTAGCGTGCAGCTCCCGGGACTTT.

The chain is built from TRBV7-3 and TRBJ1-2, with a possible D match to TRBD1 (5 bases). Germline V lookup: CDR1 SGHTA, CDR2 FQGTGA. The germline V and J ends were trimmed by 6 bases and 5 bases, with 22 bases remaining between them. The CDR3 loop spans 16 amino acids. The CDR3 is CASSLGGDGVEYGYTF. The CDR3 DNA reads TGTGCCAGCAGTTTGGGCGGGGACGGGGTCGAATATGGCTACACCTTC. Based on the CDR3 plus reference TRBV7-3 and TRBJ1-2, the full variable domain is GAGVSQTPSNKVTEKGKYVELRCDPISGHTALYWYRQSLGQGPEFLIYFQGTGAADDSGLPNDRFFAVRPEGSVSTLKIQRTERGDSAVYLCASSLGGDGVEYGYTFGSGTRLTVV.

This chain joins TRBV9 and TRBJ1-1; D gene uncertain. Trimming pared 0 bases from V and 5 bases from J, leaving 14 bases between. The CDR3 has 15 residues. Germline V gives CDR1 SGDLS, CDR2 YYNGEE. Written as DNA, the CDR3 is TGTGCCAGCAGCGTAGATCAGACGCTGAGTACTGAAGCTTTCTTT. Amino acid sequence: CASSVDQTLSTEAFF.

This chain links TRBV12-3 or TRBV12-4 with TRBJ1-2; the D gene is possibly TRBD1 (6 bases). V lost 6 bases and J lost 5, with 16 bases in between. There are 14 residues in the CDR3. The CDR3 is CASSPWGQAYGYTF. As DNA, the CDR3 is TGTGCCAGCAGCCCCTGGGGGCAGGCTTATGGCTACACCTTC.